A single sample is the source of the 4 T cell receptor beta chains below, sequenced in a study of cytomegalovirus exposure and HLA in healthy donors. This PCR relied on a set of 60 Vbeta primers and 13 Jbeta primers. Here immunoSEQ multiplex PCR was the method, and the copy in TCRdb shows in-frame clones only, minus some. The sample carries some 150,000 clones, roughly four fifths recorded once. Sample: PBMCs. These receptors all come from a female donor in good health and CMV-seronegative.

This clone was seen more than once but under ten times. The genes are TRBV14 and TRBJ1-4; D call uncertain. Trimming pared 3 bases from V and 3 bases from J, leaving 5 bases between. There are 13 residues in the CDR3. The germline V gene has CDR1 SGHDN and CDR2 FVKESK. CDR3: CASSHAANEKLFF. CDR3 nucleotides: TGTGCCAGCAGCCACGCGGCTAATGAAAAACTGTTTTTT.

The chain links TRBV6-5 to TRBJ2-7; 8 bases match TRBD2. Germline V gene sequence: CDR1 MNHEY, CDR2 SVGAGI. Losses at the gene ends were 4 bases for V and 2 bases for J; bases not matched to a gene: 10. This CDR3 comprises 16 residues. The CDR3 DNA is TGTGCCAGCAGTTCCAAACCTAGCGGGCCCCCCTACGAGCAGTACTTC. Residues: CASSSKPSGPPYEQYF.

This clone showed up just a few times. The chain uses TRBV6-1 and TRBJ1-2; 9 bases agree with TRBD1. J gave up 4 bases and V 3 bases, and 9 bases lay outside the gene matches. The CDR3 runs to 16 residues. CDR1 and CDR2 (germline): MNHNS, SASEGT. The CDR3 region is CASSDDFRDRAYGYTF. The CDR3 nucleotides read TGTGCCAGCAGTGACGACTTCCGGGACAGGGCCTATGGCTACACCTTC.

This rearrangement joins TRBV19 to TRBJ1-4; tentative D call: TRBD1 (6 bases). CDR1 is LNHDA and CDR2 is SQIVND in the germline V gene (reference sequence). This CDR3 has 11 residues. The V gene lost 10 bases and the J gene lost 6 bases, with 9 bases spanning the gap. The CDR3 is CATRTDEKLFF. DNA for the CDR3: TGTGCCACGAGGACAGATGAAAAACTGTTTTTT.